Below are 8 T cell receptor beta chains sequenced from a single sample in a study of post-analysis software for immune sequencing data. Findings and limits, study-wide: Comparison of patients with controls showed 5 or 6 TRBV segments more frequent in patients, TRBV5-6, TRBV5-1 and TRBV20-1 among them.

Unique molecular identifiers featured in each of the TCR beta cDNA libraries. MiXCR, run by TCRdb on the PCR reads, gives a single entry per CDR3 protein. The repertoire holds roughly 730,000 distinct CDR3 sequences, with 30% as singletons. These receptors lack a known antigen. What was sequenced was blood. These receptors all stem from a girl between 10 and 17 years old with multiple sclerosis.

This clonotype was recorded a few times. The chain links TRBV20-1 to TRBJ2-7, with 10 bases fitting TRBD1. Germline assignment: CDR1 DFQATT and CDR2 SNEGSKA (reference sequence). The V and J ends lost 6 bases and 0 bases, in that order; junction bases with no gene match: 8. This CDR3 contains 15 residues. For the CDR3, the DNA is TGCAGTGCCGTCCCGGGACAGGGGAGCTCCTACGAGCAGTACTTC. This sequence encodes CSAVPGQGSSYEQYF.

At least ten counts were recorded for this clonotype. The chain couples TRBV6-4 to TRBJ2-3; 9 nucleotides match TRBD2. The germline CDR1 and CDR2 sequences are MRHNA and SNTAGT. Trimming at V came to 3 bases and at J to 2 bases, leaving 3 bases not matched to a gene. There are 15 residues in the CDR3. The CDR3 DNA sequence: TGTGCCAGCAGTGATTTAGCGGGGGACACAGATACGCAGTATTTT. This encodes CASSDLAGDTDTQYF.

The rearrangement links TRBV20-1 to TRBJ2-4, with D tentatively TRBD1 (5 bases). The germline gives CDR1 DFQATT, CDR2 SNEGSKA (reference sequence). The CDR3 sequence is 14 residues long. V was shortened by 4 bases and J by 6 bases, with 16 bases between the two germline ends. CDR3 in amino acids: CSATSPTVLNIQYF. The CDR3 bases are TGCAGTGCTACAAGCCCGACAGTTCTAAACATTCAGTACTTC.

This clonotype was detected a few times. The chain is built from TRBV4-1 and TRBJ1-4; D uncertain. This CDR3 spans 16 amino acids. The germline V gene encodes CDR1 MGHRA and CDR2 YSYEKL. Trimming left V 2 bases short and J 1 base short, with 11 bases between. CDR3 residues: CASSQKKGRTNEKLFF. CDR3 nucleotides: TGCGCCAGCAGCCAAAAGAAGGGCCGAACTAATGAAAAACTGTTTTTT.

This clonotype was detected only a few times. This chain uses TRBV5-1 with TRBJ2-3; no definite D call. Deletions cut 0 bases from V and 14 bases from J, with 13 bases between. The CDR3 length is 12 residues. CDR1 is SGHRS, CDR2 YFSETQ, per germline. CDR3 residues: CASSLEAPPPYF. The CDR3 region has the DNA TGCGCCAGCAGCTTGGAAGCCCCTCCGCCGTATTTT.

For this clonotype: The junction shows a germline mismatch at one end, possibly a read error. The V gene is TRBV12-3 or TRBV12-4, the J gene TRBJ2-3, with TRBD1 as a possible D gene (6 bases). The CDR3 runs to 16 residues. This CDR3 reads CTSSPRWGLHTDTQYF. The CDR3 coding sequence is TGTACCAGCAGTCCTCGATGGGGGCTCCACACAGATACGCAGTATTTT.

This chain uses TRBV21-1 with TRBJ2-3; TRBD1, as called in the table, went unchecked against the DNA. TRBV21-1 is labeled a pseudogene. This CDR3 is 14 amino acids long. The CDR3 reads CASSARQGTDTQYF. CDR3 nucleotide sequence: TGTGCCAGCAGCGCTAGACAGGGCACAGATACGCAGTATTTT.

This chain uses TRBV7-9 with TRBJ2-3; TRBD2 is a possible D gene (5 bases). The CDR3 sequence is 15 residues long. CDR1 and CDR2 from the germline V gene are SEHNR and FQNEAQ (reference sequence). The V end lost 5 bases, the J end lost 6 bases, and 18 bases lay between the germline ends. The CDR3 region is CASSPDFSLKDTQYF. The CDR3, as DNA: TGTGCCAGCAGCCCGGACTTTTCCCTCAAGGATACGCAGTATTTT.